A selection of T cell receptor beta chains follows, all from one sample in a study of molecular identifiers for immune sequencing clone quantification. In TCRdb, the PCR reads were re-called with MiXCR into one record per CDR3 protein. This sample has 80,000 to 130,000 distinct CDR3 sequences; roughly 34% occur once, and the top ten carry approximately 3.8%. Input material: naive CD8+ T cells from blood, with Jurkat cell RNA spiked in. The receptors shown here come from a human donor in good health. Some libraries in this study had Jurkat cell RNA spiked in. The CDR3 runs from the conserved cysteine through the conserved F or W. D genes are given only for firm matches. Rows give clone size only sometimes, using once, few, many, or a class for an expanded clone.

CDR3aa: CASSVSSGSFGANVLTF
CDR3nt: TGTGCCAGCAGCGTAAGTAGCGGGAGCTTTGGGGCCAACGTCCTGACTTTC
d_gene: TRBD2
abundance: few
v_gene: TRBV9
j_gene: TRBJ2-6

CDR3aa: CASSLGIGVLNEQFF
CDR3nt: TGTGCCAGCAGCTTAGGCATTGGTGTGTTAAATGAGCAGTTCTTC
d_gene: NA
abundance: few
v_gene: TRBV11-2
j_gene: TRBJ2-1

CDR3aa: CASRFQGGSYEQYF
CDR3nt: TGTGCCAGCAGATTCCAGGGAGGATCTTACGAGCAGTACTTC
d_gene: NA
abundance: few
v_gene: TRBV28
j_gene: TRBJ2-7

CDR3aa: CASSYGGLAGSTDTQYF
CDR3nt: TGTGCCAGCAGTTACGGGGGACTAGCGGGAAGCACAGATACGCAGTATTTT
d_gene: TRBD2
abundance: few
v_gene: TRBV6-5
j_gene: TRBJ2-3

CDR3aa: CASSFRTAPYEQYF
CDR3nt: TGTGCCAGCAGCTTTAGGACAGCTCCGTACGAGCAGTACTTC
d_gene: NA
abundance: few
v_gene: TRBV7-8
j_gene: TRBJ2-7

CDR3aa: CASKTCQTGTAMTGELFF
CDR3nt: TGTGCCAGCAAAACCTGCCAAACCGGGACAGCTATGACCGGGGAGCTGTTTTTT
d_gene: TRBD1
abundance: NA
v_gene: TRBV6-5
j_gene: TRBJ2-2

CDR3aa: CASRLSRDVPDTQYF
CDR3nt: TGTGCCAGCAGACTTTCCCGGGATGTCCCGGACACGCAGTATTTT
d_gene: NA
abundance: many
v_gene: TRBV28
j_gene: TRBJ2-3

CDR3aa: CSVETRFSYEQYF
CDR3nt: TGCAGCGTTGAAACCAGGTTCTCCTACGAGCAGTACTTC
d_gene: NA
abundance: many
v_gene: TRBV29-1
j_gene: TRBJ2-7

CDR3aa: CASSQEERAYEQYF
CDR3nt: TGCGCCAGCAGCCAAGAAGAGAGGGCCTACGAGCAGTACTTC
d_gene: NA
abundance: many
v_gene: TRBV4-1
j_gene: TRBJ2-7

CDR3aa: CASSWGPRAVGETQYF
CDR3nt: TGTGCCAGCAGTTGGGGGCCTCGCGCGGTAGGAGAGACCCAGTACTTC
d_gene: NA
abundance: NA
v_gene: TRBV7-6
j_gene: TRBJ2-5

CDR3aa: CASSTGQWKSEQYF
CDR3nt: TGTGCCAGCAGCACGGGACAGTGGAAGTCTGAGCAGTACTTC
d_gene: TRBD1
abundance: few
v_gene: TRBV5-6
j_gene: TRBJ2-7

CDR3aa: CASSETPPGSSYEQYF
CDR3nt: TGTGCCAGCAGTGAAACACCTCCTGGGTCCTCCTACGAGCAGTACTTC
d_gene: NA
abundance: many
v_gene: TRBV6-1
j_gene: TRBJ2-7

CDR3aa: CASSAPFGGRDTGELFF
CDR3nt: TGTGCCAGCAGCGCCCCTTTCGGAGGGAGGGATACCGGGGAGCTGTTTTTT
d_gene: TRBD2
abundance: many
v_gene: TRBV9
j_gene: TRBJ2-2

CDR3aa: CASSHRGTFVLDYGYTF
CDR3nt: TGTGCCAGCAGTCACAGGGGTACCTTCGTCCTCGACTATGGCTACACCTTC
d_gene: TRBD1
abundance: few
v_gene: TRBV27
j_gene: TRBJ1-2

CDR3aa: CASSQSGDTGTQYF
CDR3nt: TGTGCCAGCAGCCAGAGCGGGGACACAGGTACGCAGTATTTT
d_gene: NA
abundance: few
v_gene: TRBV4-2
j_gene: TRBJ2-3

CDR3aa: CSARVGTSGRVQYF
CDR3nt: TGCAGTGCTAGAGTGGGGACTAGCGGGAGAGTGCAGTACTTC
d_gene: TRBD2
abundance: NA
v_gene: TRBV20-1
j_gene: TRBJ2-7

CDR3aa: CAGSGQGARRGNQPQHF
CDR3nt: TGTGCCGGGAGCGGACAGGGGGCTCGTAGGGGCAATCAGCCCCAGCATTTT
d_gene: TRBD1
abundance: many
v_gene: TRBV7-3
j_gene: TRBJ1-5

CDR3aa: CASSSPRGGVPDTQYF
CDR3nt: TGTGCCAGCAGCTCCCCCCGAGGGGGAGTGCCAGATACGCAGTATTTT
d_gene: NA
abundance: many
v_gene: TRBV7-6
j_gene: TRBJ2-3

CDR3aa: CASSPRQRTYEQYF
CDR3nt: TGTGCCAGCAGCCCCAGACAGCGTACCTACGAGCAGTACTTC
d_gene: NA
abundance: few
v_gene: TRBV7-9
j_gene: TRBJ2-7

CDR3aa: CASSLWDGLETQYF
CDR3nt: TGTGCCAGCAGCTTATGGGACGGCCTAGAGACCCAGTACTTC
d_gene: NA
abundance: NA
v_gene: TRBV7-2
j_gene: TRBJ2-5

CDR3aa: CASSSLTGLETQYF
CDR3nt: TGTGCCAGCAGCTCACTGACAGGCCTAGAGACCCAGTACTTC
d_gene: NA
abundance: NA
v_gene: TRBV7-9
j_gene: TRBJ2-5

CDR3aa: CASSPYLGQPETQYF
CDR3nt: TGTGCCAGCTCACCATATTTAGGACAGCCCGAGACCCAGTACTTC
d_gene: NA
abundance: few
v_gene: TRBV18
j_gene: TRBJ2-5

CDR3aa: CASSFAPSGRTYNEQFF
CDR3nt: TGTGCCAGCAGCTTTGCCCCTAGCGGGAGGACCTACAATGAGCAGTTCTTC
d_gene: TRBD2
abundance: many
v_gene: TRBV7-8
j_gene: TRBJ2-1

CDR3aa: CASSPHRFPAGELFF
CDR3nt: TGTGCCAGCAGCCCACACAGGTTCCCAGCCGGGGAGCTGTTTTTT
d_gene: NA
abundance: NA
v_gene: TRBV7-8
j_gene: TRBJ2-2

CDR3aa: CASSSGTSASTEAQYF
CDR3nt: TGTGCCAGCAGCTCCGGGACTAGCGCATCCACGGAGGCCCAGTACTTC
d_gene: TRBD2
abundance: NA
v_gene: TRBV13
j_gene: TRBJ2-5

CDR3aa: CATSDLHDRPGYTF
CDR3nt: TGTGCCACCAGTGATTTGCATGACAGGCCTGGCTACACCTTC
d_gene: NA
abundance: few
v_gene: TRBV24-1
j_gene: TRBJ1-2

CDR3aa: CASSSRTSGSPDTQYF
CDR3nt: TGTGCCAGCAGTTCCCGGACTAGCGGGAGTCCAGATACGCAGTATTTT
d_gene: TRBD2
abundance: few
v_gene: TRBV27
j_gene: TRBJ2-3

CDR3aa: CASSQDRDFSYNEQFF
CDR3nt: TGCGCCAGCAGCCAAGACCGGGACTTCTCCTACAATGAGCAGTTCTTC
d_gene: NA
abundance: NA
v_gene: TRBV4-3
j_gene: TRBJ2-1

CDR3aa: CASSQEANSYNEQFF
CDR3nt: TGCGCCAGCAGCCAAGAGGCCAATTCCTACAATGAGCAGTTCTTC
d_gene: NA
abundance: NA
v_gene: TRBV4-1
j_gene: TRBJ2-1

CDR3aa: CASSSSSTDTQYF
CDR3nt: TGTGCCAGCAGTTCCTCTAGCACAGATACGCAGTATTTT
d_gene: NA
abundance: many
v_gene: TRBV12-3/TRBV12-4
j_gene: TRBJ2-3

CDR3aa: CASSSLLAGAYEQYF
CDR3nt: TGTGCCAGCAGTTCATTACTAGCGGGGGCCTACGAGCAGTACTTC
d_gene: TRBD2
abundance: NA
v_gene: TRBV28
j_gene: TRBJ2-7

CDR3aa: CSARSLGRVGNQPQHF
CDR3nt: TGCAGTGCTAGGTCCTTGGGCAGGGTCGGAAATCAGCCCCAGCATTTT
d_gene: NA
abundance: many
v_gene: TRBV20-1
j_gene: TRBJ1-5

CDR3aa: CASSFWISGANGLTF
CDR3nt: TGTGCCAGCAGTTTTTGGATCTCTGGGGCCAACGGCCTGACTTTC
d_gene: NA
abundance: once
v_gene: TRBV28
j_gene: TRBJ2-6

CDR3aa: CASSSWGQQPLHF
CDR3nt: TGCGCCAGCAGCTCCTGGGGTCAGCAGCCCCTGCATTTT
d_gene: NA
abundance: NA
v_gene: TRBV23-1
j_gene: TRBJ1-5

CDR3aa: CASSLTGPNQPQHF
CDR3nt: TGTGCCAGCAGCCTTACAGGGCCAAATCAGCCCCAGCATTTT
d_gene: NA
abundance: many
v_gene: TRBV27
j_gene: TRBJ1-5